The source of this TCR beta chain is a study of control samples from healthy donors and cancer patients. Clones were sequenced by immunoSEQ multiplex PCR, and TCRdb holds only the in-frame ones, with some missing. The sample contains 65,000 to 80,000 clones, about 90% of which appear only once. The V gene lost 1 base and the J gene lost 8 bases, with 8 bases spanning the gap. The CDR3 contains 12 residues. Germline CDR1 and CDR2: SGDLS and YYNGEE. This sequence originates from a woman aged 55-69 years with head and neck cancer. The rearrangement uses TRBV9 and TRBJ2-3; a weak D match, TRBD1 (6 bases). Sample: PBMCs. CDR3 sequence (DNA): TGTGCCAGCAGCGTAACGGACAGTACGCAGTATTTT. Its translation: CASSVTDSTQYF. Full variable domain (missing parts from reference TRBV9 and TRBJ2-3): DSGVTQTPKHLITATGQRVTLRCSPRSGDLSVYWYQQSLDQGLQFLIQYYNGEERAKGNILERFSAQQFPDLHSELNLSSLELGDSALYFCASSVTDSTQYFGPGTRLTVL.